This is a list of T cell receptor beta chains from one sample in a study of T cells in Graves' hyperthyroidism and ophthalmopathy. Via MiXCR, TCRdb re-called the multiplex PCR reads, giving one row per CDR3 protein. The sample records approximately 720,000 distinct CDR3 sequences, under 20% being singletons. Input material: blood. These receptors originate from a woman in her fifties or sixties with Graves' hyperthyroidism that later progressed to Graves' ophthalmopathy. Each CDR3 is given with its conserved first and last residue. A D gene is named only where the DNA matches it firmly. Size is stated for part of the rows, as once, few or many counts, or as a class when the clone is expanded.

D | J | size | V | DNA | CDR3
- | TRBJ2-3 | few | TRBV6-1 | TGTGCCAGCACCTGGCGACAGCAAACAGATACGCAGTATTTT | CASTWRQQTDTQYF
- | TRBJ1-1 | - | TRBV6-1 | TGTGCCAGCAGTGAAGACGGAGGACTGAACACTGAAGCTTTCTTT | CASSEDGGLNTEAFF
- | TRBJ2-3 | many | TRBV12-3/TRBV12-4 | TGTGCCAGCAGTTTAGCAGGGCCAGATACGCAGTATTTT | CASSLAGPDTQYF
- | TRBJ1-1 | - | TRBV24-1 | TGTGCCACCACTTCCGGGACGTTCGGTGAAGCTTTCTTT | CATTSGTFGEAFF
- | TRBJ1-5 | few | TRBV27 | TGTGCCAGCAGTTTTTGGGGGGCGCATCAGCCCCAGCATTTT | CASSFWGAHQPQHF
- | TRBJ2-7 | once | TRBV7-9 | TGTGCCAGCAGCTTGGGACTTAAAGCCTACGAGCAGTACTTC | CASSLGLKAYEQYF
- | TRBJ1-2 | few | TRBV7-9 | TGTGCCAGCAGCTTAGATTTTCCTTACTATGGCTACACCTTC | CASSLDFPYYGYTF
TRBD2 | TRBJ2-1 | - | TRBV20-1 | TGCAGTGCTAGTAGGGCTAGCGGCTACAATGAGCAGTTCTTC | CSASRASGYNEQFF
- | TRBJ2-2 | many | TRBV12-3/TRBV12-4 | TGTGCCAGCAGGAGGGGTGGGGGTGACACCGGGGAGCTGTTTTTT | CASRRGGGDTGELFF
- | TRBJ1-4 | - | TRBV11-2 | TGTGCCAGCAGCTTAGATCCCATCATGGTACTGTTTTTT | CASSLDPIMVLFF
- | TRBJ2-5 | few | TRBV6-2/TRBV6-3 | TGTACCAGCAGCACAGGGATAGAGACCCAGTACTTC | CTSSTGIETQYF
TRBD1 | TRBJ2-7 | many | TRBV7-3 | TGTGCCAGCAGCTTCCACGGACAGGGAAACTACGAGCAGTACTTC | CASSFHGQGNYEQYF
TRBD1 | TRBJ2-5 | - | TRBV5-1 | TGCGCCAGCAGCCCCGACAGGGCCCAAGAGACCCAGTACTTC | CASSPDRAQETQYF
- | TRBJ1-1 | few | TRBV5-5 | TGTGCCAGCAGCCCCCGAGCAGGGACAACTGAAGCTTTCTTT | CASSPRAGTTEAFF
- | TRBJ2-1 | few | TRBV19 | TGTGCCAGTAGTATAGTAAGTGGGGAGAGCTCCTACAATGAGCAGTTCTTC | CASSIVSGESSYNEQFF
TRBD1 | TRBJ1-5 | - | TRBV4-1 | TGCGCCAGCAGCGGGACGGGCCAGGGGGCCCAGCATTTT | CASSGTGQGAQHF
TRBD2 | TRBJ2-1 | - | TRBV10-1 | TGCGCCAGCAGTGTACTAGCGGGGAACGGGTTGCAGTTCTTC | CASSVLAGNGLQFF
- | TRBJ1-3 | few | TRBV7-6 | TGTGCCAGCAGCCCCCGAACCCAGGGAAACACCATATATTTT | CASSPRTQGNTIYF
TRBD2 | TRBJ2-1 | - | TRBV19 | TGTGCCAGTAGTACCCCAGGATGCGGGGGGGCCGGTGAGCAGTTCTTC | CASSTPGCGGAGEQFF
- | TRBJ2-2 | many | TRBV3-1 | TGTGCCAGCAGCTTCGCTTCCGGGGAGCTGTTTTTT | CASSFASGELFF
- | TRBJ1-6 | - | TRBV7-9 | TGTGCCAGCAGCTTAGCCTTAGGACTTAATTCACCCCTCCACTTT | CASSLALGLNSPLHF
TRBD1 | TRBJ1-4 | - | TRBV29-1 | TGCAGCGTTGCTAAGGGGGCGAGGGGAGAAAAACTGTTTTTT | CSVAKGARGEKLFF
TRBD2 | TRBJ2-5 | few | TRBV5-5 | TGTGCCAGCAGCAGGGACTATGGGAAGACCCAGTACTTC | CASSRDYGKTQYF
- | TRBJ2-7 | - | TRBV2 | TGTGCCAGCAGCCAGGGATATTACGAGCAGTACTTC | CASSQGYYEQYF
- | TRBJ2-7 | - | TRBV6-2/TRBV6-3 | TGTGCCAGCAGTTACTCGGGATCTGGGGAGCAGTACTTC | CASSYSGSGEQYF
- | TRBJ1-2 | many | TRBV6-2/TRBV6-3 | TGTGCCAGCAGTTACACCCCGATGGGTTCTAACTATGGCTACACCTTC | CASSYTPMGSNYGYTF
TRBD1 | TRBJ2-2 | few | TRBV12-3/TRBV12-4 | TGTGCCAGCAGTTCCACAGGGGTCGGGGAGCTGTTTTTT | CASSSTGVGELFF
TRBD2 | TRBJ2-5 | few | TRBV10-2 | TGCGCCAGCAGTGAGGGGTGGCTAGCGGGGGGGCCGGGGCAAGAGACCCAGTACTTC | CASSEGWLAGGPGQETQYF
TRBD1 | TRBJ2-7 | few | TRBV10-2 | TGCGCCAGCAGCTTGACAGGGGAAGAGCAGTACTTC | CASSLTGEEQYF
TRBD1 | TRBJ1-1 | many | TRBV18 | TGTGCCAGCTCACCACCTGACAGGGGCGCCATGAACACTGAAGCTTTCTTT | CASSPPDRGAMNTEAFF
- | TRBJ1-4 | - | TRBV27 | TGTGCCAGCAGTTTTGGGGGCTCTGAAGAACTGTTTTTT | CASSFGGSEELFF
- | TRBJ2-7 | - | TRBV27 | TGTGCCGGCAGTTACGGCCCAGGGTCGGACGAGCAGTACTTC | CAGSYGPGSDEQYF
TRBD1 | TRBJ1-5 | - | TRBV4-1 | TGCGCCAGCAGCCAAGACCAGGGTCAGGGGGAAGGGCCCCAGCATTTT | CASSQDQGQGEGPQHF
- | TRBJ1-5 | - | TRBV20-1 | TGCAGTGCTAGAGACGGCCCCCCCCTATTAAATCAGCCCCAGCATTTT | CSARDGPPLLNQPQHF
- | TRBJ2-2 | few | TRBV6-1 | TGTGCCAGCAGTTCCCTCCTAAGAGATTCGAACACCGGGGAGCTGTTTTTT | CASSSLLRDSNTGELFF
- | TRBJ2-7 | few | TRBV3-1 | TGTGCCAGCAGCCCCTTCGTCGACGGGGGCGTCTACGAGCAGTACTTC | CASSPFVDGGVYEQYF